The sequence of this T cell receptor (beta chain) was determined in a study of shared clonotypes between healthy human individuals. Overall study context: Per donor, three plates held CD4 naive cells, three held CD4 memory, two held CD8 naive and one held CD8 memory. General study findings and limits: Rarefaction showed that sequencing of sorted subsets was incomplete (despite large depth).

Details on this clone: Its antigen is undetermined.

Clones were read by immunoSEQ multiplex PCR, and TCRdb kept only the in-frame ones, dropping some. The top ten hold approximately 1.6% of the sample, which has around 750,000 clones, approximately 74% seen once. Germline loops: CDR1 MNHEY, CDR2 SVGAGI. This CDR3 contains 16 residues. The ends were cut back, 0 bases at V and 3 bases at J, with 12 bases in the middle. The sequencing input was memory CD4+ T cells sorted from blood. Subset defined: CD45RA-negative fraction. This chain uses TRBV6-5 with TRBJ2-4; maybe TRBD2 (6 bases). The clonotype was recovered from a woman aged 25 to 39 in good health. In nucleotides, the CDR3 is TGTGCCAGCAGTTACTCACTAGCTAGTATCAAAAACATTCAGTACTTC. This encodes CASSYSLASIKNIQYF.